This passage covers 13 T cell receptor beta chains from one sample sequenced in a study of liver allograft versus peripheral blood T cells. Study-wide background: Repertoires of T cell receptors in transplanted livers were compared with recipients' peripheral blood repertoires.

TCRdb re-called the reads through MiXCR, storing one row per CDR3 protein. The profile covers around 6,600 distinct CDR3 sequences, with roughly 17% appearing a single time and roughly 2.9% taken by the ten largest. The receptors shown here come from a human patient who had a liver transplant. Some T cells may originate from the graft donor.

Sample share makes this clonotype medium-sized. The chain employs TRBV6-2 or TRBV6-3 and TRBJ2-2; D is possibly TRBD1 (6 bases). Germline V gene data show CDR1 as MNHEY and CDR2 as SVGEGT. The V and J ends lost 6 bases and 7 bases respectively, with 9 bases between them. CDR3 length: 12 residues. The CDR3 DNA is TGTGCCAGCAGCCGGACAGTCGGGGAGCTGTTTTTT. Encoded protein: CASSRTVGELFF.

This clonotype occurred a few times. CDR3: CASSLASGPGNTIYF. Here the CDR3 DNA reads TGTGCCAGCAGCTTGGCTTCAGGCCCAGGAAACACCATATATTTT. This rearrangement joins TRBV11-2 to TRBJ1-3; unclear D gene. This CDR3 has 15 amino acids. The ends were cut back, 3 bases at V and 4 bases at J, with 13 bases in the middle. The germline V gene has CDR1 SGHAT and CDR2 FQNNGV.

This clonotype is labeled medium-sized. CDR3 protein: CAISESKVAGTFPETQYF. CDR3 bases: TGTGCCATCAGTGAGTCGAAGGTAGCGGGCACGTTCCCAGAGACCCAGTACTTC. J is TRBJ2-5 and V is TRBV10-3; 7 bases are a match to TRBD2. The CDR3 length is 18 residues. CDR1 and CDR2 from the germline V gene are ENHRY and SYGVKD. The V and J ends lost 0 bases and 4 bases, in that order; junction bases with no gene match: 14.

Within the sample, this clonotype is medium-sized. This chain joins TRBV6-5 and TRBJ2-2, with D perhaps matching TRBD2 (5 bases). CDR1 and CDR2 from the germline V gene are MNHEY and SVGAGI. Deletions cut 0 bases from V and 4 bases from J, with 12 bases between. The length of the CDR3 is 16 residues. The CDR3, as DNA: TGTGCCAGCAGTTACTCGAGGGCCGCGGGCACCGGGGAGCTGTTTTTT. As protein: CASSYSRAAGTGELFF.

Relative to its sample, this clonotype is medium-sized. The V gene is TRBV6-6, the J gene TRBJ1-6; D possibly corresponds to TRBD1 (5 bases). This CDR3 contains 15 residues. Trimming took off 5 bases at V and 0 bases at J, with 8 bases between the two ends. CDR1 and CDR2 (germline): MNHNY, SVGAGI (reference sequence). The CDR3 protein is CASSLGGSYNSPLHF. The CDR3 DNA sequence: TGTGCCAGCAGTCTTGGGGGCTCCTATAATTCACCCCTCCACTTT.

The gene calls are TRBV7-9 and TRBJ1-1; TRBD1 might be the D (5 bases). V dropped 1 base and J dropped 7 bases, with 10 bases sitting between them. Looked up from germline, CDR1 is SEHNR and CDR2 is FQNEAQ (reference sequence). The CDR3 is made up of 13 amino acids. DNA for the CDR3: TGTGCCAGCAGCTTAGTAGGGGAAGGTGAAGCTTTCTTT. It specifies CASSLVGEGEAFF.

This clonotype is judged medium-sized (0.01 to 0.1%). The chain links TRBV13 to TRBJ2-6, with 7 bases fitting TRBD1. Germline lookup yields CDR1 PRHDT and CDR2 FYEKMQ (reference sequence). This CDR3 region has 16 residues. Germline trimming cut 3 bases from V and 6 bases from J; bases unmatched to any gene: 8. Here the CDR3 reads CASSFDRVSVANVLTF. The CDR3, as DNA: TGTGCCAGCAGCTTCGACAGGGTCTCGGTGGCCAACGTCCTGACTTTC.

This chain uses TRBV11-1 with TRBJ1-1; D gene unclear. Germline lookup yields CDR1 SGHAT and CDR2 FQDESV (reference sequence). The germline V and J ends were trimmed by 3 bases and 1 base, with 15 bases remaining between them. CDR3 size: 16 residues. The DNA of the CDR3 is TGTGCCAGCAGCTTTTTCGGAATGGCGGGGAACACTGAAGCTTTCTTT. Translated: CASSFFGMAGNTEAFF. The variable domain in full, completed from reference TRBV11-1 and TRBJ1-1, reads EAEVAQSPRYKITEKSQAVAFWCDPISGHATLYWYRQILGQGPELLVQFQDESVVDDSQLPKDRFSAERLKGVDSTLKIQPAELGDSAMYLCASSFFGMAGNTEAFFGQGTRLTVV.

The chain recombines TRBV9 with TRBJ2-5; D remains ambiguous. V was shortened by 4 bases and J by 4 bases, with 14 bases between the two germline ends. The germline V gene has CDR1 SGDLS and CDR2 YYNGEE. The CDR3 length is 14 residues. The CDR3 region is CASSPLSGGETQYF. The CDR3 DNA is TGTGCCAGCAGCCCCCTCTCGGGTGGAGAGACCCAGTACTTC.

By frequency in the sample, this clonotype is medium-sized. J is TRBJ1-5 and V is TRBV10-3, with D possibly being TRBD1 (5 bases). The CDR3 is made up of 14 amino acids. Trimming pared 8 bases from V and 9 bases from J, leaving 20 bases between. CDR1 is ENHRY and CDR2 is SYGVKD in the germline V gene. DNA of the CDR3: TGTGCCATCGGGGGGGACGGCCCAATGTGGCCCCAGCATTTT. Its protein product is CAIGGDGPMWPQHF.

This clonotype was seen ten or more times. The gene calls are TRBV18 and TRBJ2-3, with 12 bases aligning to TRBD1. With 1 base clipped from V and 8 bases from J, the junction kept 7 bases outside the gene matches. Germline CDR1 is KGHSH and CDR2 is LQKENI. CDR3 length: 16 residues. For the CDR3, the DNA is TGTGCCAGCTCACCACGACCGGGACAGGGGGCTCTTACGCAGTATTTT. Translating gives CASSPRPGQGALTQYF. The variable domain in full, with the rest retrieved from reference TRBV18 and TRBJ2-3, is NAGVMQNPRHLVRRRGQEARLRCSPMKGHSHVYWYRQLPEEGLKFMVYLQKENIIDESGMPKERFSAEFPKEGPSILRIQQVVRGDSAAYFCASSPRPGQGALTQYFGPGTRLTVL.

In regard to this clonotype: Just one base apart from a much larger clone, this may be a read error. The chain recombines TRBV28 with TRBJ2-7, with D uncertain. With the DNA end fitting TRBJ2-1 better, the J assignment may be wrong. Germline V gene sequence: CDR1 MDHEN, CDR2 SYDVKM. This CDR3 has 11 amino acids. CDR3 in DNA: TGTGCCAGCAGCACTCAGTGTGAGCAGTTCTTC. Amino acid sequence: CASSTQCEQFF.

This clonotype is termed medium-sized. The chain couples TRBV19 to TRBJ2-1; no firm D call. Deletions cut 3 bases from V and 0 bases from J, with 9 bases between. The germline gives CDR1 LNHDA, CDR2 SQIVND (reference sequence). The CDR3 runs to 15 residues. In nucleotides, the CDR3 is TGTGCCAGTAGTATTTCTCCTAGCTCCTACAATGAGCAGTTCTTC. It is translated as CASSISPSSYNEQFF.